This note documents a single T cell receptor (beta chain) sequence. Its antigen is unidentified. The data were obtained in a study of graft-versus-host responses after intestinal transplantation. The overall study: Following induction with anti-thymocyte globulin, all recipients were given tacrolimus and steroids for about three years. Regarding the study as a whole: Some patients had graft-donor T cell macrochimerism, and their allografts showed high graft-versus-host to host-versus-graft clonal ratios.

CDR3 size: 13 residues. Per the germline V gene, CDR1 is SGDLS and CDR2 is YYNGEE. The ends were cut back, 5 bases at V and 6 bases at J, with 14 bases in the middle. TCRdb keeps only in-frame clones here, not all; method: immunoSEQ multiplex PCR. The table lists tens of thousands of clones, around 89% of them singletons. The clonotype originates from a human donor who was the organ donor for an intestinal transplant. Sequencing used unstimulated CD4+ T cells sorted from spleen or lymph node cells, obtained before transplant. The chain recombines TRBV9 with TRBJ1-2; tentatively, D is TRBD1 (5 bases). CDR3: CASRRESGDGYTF. The CDR3 nucleotides are TGTGCCAGCAGGAGGGAGTCGGGGGATGGCTACACCTTC.